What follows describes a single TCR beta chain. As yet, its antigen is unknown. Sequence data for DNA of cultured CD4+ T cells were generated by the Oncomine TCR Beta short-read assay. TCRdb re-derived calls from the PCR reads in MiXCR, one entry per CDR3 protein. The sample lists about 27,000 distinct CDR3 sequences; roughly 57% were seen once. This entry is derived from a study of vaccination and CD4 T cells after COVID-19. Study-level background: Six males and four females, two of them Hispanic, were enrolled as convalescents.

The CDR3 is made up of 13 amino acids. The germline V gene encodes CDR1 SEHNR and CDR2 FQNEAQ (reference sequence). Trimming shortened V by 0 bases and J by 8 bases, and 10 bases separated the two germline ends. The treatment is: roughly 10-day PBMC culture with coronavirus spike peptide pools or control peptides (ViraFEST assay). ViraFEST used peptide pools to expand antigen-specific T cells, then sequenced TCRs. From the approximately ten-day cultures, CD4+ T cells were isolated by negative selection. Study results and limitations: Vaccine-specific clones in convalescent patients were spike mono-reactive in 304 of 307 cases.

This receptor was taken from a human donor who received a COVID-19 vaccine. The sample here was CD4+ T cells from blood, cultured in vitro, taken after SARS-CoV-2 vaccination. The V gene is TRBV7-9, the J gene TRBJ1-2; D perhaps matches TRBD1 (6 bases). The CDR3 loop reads CASSLAYGGGYTF. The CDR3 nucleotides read TGTGCCAGCAGCTTAGCGTACGGGGGCGGCTACACCTTC.